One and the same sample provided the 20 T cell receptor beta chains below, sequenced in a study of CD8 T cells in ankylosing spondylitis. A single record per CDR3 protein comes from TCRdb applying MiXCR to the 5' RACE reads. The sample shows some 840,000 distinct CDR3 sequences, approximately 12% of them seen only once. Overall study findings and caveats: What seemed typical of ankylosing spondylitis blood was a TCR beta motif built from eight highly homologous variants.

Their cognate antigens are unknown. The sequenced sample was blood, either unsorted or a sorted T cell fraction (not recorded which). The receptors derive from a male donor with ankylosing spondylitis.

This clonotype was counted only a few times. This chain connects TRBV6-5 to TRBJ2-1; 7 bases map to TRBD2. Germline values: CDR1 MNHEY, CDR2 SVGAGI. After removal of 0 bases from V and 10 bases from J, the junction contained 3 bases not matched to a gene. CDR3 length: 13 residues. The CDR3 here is CASSYSVGGEQFF. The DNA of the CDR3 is TGTGCCAGCAGTTACTCGGTGGGGGGGGAGCAGTTCTTC.

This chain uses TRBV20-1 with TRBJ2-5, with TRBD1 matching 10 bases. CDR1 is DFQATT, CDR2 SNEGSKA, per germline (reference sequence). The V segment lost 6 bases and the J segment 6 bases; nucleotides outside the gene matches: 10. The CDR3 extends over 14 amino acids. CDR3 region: CSAHKTGGGKTQYF. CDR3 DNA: TGCAGTGCCCACAAGACAGGGGGCGGGAAGACCCAGTACTTC.

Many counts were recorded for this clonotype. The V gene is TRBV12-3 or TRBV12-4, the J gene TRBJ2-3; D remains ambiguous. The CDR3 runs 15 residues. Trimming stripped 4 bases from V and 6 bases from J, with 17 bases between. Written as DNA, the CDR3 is TGTGCCAGCAGTTATAGGCAGGTACCGTCGGATACGCAGTATTTT. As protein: CASSYRQVPSDTQYF.

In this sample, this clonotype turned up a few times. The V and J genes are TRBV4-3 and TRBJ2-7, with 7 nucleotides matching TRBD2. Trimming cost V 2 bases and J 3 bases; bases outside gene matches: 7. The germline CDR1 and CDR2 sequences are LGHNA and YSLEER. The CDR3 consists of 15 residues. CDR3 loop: CASSQLSGAGYEQYF. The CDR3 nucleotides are TGCGCCAGCAGCCAACTAAGCGGGGCCGGCTACGAGCAGTACTTC.

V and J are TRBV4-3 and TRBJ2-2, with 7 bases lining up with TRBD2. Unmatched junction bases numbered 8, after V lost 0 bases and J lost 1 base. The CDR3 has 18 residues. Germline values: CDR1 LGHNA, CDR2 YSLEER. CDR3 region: CASSQESRLAVNTGELFF. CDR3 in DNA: TGCGCCAGCAGCCAAGAAAGCCGGCTAGCGGTGAACACCGGGGAGCTGTTTTTT.

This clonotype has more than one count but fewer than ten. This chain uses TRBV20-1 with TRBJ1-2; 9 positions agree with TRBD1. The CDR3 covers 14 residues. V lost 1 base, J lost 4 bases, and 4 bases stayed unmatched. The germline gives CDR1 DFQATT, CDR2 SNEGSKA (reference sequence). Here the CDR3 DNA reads TGCAGTGCTAGAGGCACAGGGGGCAGCTATGGCTACACCTTC. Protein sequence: CSARGTGGSYGYTF.

Here the CDR3 reads CASSQKGAALNTEAFF. The CDR3 DNA reads as TGTGCCAGCAGTCAGAAGGGTGCGGCTCTGAACACTGAAGCTTTCTTT. The gene calls are TRBV6-1 and TRBJ1-1, with D hard to call. From germline, CDR1 is MNHNS and CDR2 SASEGT. This CDR3 is built from 16 residues. V was pared by 5 bases and J by 0 bases, with 16 bases between.

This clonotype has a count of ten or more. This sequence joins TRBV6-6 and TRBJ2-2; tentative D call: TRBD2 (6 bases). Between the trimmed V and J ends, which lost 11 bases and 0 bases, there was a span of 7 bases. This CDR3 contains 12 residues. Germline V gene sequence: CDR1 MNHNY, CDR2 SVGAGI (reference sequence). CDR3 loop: CAGGTNTGELFF. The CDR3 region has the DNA TGTGCCGGGGGGACGAACACCGGGGAGCTGTTTTTT.

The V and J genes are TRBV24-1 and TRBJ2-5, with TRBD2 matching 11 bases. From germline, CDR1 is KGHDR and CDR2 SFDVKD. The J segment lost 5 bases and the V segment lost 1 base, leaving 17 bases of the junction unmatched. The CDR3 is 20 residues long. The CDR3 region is CATSDFTTRVTSGKRETQYF. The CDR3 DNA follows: TGTGCCACCAGTGATTTTACGACTAGGGTGACTAGCGGGAAACGCGAGACCCAGTACTTC.

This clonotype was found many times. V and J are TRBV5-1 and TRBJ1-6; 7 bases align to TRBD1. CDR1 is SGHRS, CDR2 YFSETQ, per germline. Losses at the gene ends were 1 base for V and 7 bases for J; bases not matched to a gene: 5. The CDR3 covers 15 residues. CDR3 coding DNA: TGCGCCAGCAGCTTGCCTACAGGGGACAATTCACCCCTCCACTTT. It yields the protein CASSLPTGDNSPLHF.

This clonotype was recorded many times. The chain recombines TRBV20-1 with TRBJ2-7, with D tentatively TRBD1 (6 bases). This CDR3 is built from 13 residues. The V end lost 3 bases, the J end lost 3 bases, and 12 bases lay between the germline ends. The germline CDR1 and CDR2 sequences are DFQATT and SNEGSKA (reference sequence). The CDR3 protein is CSARDSRIYEQYF. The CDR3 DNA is TGCAGTGCTAGGGACAGTCGAATCTACGAGCAGTACTTC.

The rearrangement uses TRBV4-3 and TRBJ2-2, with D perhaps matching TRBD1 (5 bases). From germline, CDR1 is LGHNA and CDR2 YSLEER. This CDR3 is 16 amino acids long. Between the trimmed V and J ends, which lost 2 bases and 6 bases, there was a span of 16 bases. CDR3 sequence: CASSQHEIDSPGELFF. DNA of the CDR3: TGCGCCAGCAGCCAACACGAAATAGACAGCCCCGGGGAGCTGTTTTTT.

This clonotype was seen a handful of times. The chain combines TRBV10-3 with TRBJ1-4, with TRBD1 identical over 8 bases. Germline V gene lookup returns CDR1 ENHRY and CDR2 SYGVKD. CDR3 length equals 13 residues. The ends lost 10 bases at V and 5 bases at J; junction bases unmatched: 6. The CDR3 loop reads CATKGQENEKLFF. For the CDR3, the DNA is TGTGCCACCAAGGGACAGGAGAATGAAAAACTGTTTTTT.

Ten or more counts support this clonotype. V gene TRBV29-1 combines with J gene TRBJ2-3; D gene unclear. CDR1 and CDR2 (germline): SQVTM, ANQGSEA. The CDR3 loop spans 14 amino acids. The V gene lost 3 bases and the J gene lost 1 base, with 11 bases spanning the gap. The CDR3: CSVDRPSGTDTQYF. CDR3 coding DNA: TGCAGCGTTGATCGGCCCAGCGGCACAGATACGCAGTATTTT.

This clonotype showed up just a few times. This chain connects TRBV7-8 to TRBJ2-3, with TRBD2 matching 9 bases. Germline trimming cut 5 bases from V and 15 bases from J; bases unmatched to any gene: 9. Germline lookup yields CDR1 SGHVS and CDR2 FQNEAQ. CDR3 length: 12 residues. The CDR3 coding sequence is TGTGCCAGCAGCCCCTTAGCGGGAGCGATATATTTT. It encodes CASSPLAGAIYF.

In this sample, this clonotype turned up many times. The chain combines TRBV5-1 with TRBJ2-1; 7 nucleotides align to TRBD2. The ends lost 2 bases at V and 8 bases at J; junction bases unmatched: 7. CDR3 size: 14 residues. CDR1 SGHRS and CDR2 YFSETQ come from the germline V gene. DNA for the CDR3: TGCGCCAGCAGCTTTGGCGGGGGAGGGTATGAGCAGTTCTTC. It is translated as CASSFGGGGYEQFF.

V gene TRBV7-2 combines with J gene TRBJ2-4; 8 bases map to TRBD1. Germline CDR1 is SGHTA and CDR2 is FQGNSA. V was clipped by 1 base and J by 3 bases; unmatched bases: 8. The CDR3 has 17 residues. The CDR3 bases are TGTGCCAGCAGCTTAGTCTGGCAGGGGGCGGGCAAAAACATTCAGTACTTC. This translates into CASSLVWQGAGKNIQYF. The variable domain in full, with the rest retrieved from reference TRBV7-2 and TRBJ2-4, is GAGVSQSPSNKVTEKGKDVELRCDPISGHTALYWYRQSLGQGLEFLIYFQGNSAPDKSGLPSDRFSAERTGGSVSTLTIQRTQQEDSAVYLCASSLVWQGAGKNIQYFGAGTRLSVL.

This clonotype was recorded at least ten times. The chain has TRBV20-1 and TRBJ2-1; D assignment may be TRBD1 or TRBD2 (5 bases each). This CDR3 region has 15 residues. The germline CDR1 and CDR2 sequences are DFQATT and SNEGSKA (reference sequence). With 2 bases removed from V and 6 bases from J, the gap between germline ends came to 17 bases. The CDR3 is CSARSRQGPPNEQFF. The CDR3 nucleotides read TGCAGTGCTAGATCCCGGCAGGGACCTCCCAATGAGCAGTTCTTC.

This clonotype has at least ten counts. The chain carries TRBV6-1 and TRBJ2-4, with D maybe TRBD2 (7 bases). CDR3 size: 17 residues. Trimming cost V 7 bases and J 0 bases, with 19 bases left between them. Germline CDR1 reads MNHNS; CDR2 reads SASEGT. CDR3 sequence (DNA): TGTGCCAGCACCCCAGGGGCGGGGGAACTAGCCAAAAACATTCAGTACTTC. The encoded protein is CASTPGAGELAKNIQYF.

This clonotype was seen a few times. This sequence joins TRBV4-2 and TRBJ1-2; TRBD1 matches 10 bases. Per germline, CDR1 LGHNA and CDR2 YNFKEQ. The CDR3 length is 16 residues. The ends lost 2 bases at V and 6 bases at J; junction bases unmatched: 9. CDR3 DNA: TGTGCCAGCAGCCAATTACGCGGACAGGGGGTCGATGGCTACACCTTC. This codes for CASSQLRGQGVDGYTF.